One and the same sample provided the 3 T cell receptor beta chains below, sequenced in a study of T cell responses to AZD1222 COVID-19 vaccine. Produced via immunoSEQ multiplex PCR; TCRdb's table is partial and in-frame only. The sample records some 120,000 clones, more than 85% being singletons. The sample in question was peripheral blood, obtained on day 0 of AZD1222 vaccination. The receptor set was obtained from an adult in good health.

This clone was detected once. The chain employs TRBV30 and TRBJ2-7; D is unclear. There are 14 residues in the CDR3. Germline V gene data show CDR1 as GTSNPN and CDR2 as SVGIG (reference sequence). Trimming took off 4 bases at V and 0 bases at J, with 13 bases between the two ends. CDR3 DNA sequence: TGTGCCTGGACTCGTACGATGAGCTCCTACGAGCAGTACTTC. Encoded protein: CAWTRTMSSYEQYF. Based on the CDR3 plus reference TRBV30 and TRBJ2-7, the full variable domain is SQTIHQWPATLVQPVGSPLSLECTVEGTSNPNLYWYRQAAGRGLQLLFYSVGIGQISSEVPQNLSASRPQDRQFILSSKKLLLSDSGFYLCAWTRTMSSYEQYFGPGTRLTVT.

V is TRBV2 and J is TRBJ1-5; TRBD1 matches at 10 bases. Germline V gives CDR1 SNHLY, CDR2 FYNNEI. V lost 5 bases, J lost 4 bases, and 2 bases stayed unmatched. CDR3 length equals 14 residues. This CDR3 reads CASSSGQGNQPQHF. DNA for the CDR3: TGTGCCAGCAGTTCGGGACAGGGGAATCAGCCCCAGCATTTT.

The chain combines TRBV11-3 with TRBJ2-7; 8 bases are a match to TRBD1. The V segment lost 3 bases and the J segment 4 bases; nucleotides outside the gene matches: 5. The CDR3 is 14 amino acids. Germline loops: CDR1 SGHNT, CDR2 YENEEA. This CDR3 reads CASSLTGVSYEQYF. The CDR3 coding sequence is TGTGCCAGCAGCTTGACAGGGGTGAGTTACGAGCAGTACTTC. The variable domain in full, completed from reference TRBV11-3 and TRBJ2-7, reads EAGVVQSPRYKIIEKKQPVAFWCNPISGHNTLYWYLQNLGQGPELLIRYENEEAVDDSQLPKDRFSAERLKGVDSTLKIQPAELGDSAVYLCASSLTGVSYEQYFGPGTRLTVT.